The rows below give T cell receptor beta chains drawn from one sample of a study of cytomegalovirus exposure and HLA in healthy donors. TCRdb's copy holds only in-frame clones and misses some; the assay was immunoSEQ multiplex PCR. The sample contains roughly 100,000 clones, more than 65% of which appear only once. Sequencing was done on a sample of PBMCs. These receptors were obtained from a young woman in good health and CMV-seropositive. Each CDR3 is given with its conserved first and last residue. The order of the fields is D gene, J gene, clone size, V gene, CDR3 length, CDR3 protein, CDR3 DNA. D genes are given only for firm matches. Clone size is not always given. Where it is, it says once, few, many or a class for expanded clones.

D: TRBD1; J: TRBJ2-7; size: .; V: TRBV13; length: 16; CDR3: CASSVTSQGILDEQYF; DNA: TGTGCCAGCAGCGTAACCTCACAGGGGATTCTAGACGAGCAGTACTTC
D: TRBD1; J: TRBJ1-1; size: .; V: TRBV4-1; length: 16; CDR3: CASSQKEGTADTEAFF; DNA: TGCGCCAGCAGCCAAAAGGAGGGGACAGCCGACACTGAAGCTTTCTTT
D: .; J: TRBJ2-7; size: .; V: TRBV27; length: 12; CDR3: CASSLRGGEQYF; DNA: TGTGCCAGCAGTTTAAGGGGCGGCGAGCAGTACTTC
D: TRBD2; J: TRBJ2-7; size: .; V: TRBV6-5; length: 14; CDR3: CASRPSGGQNEQYF; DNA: TGTGCCAGCAGACCCAGCGGGGGGCAGAACGAGCAGTACTTC
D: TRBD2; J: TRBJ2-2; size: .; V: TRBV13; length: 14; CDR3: CATILAVNTGELFF; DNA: TGTGCCACCATACTAGCGGTGAACACCGGGGAGCTGTTTTTT
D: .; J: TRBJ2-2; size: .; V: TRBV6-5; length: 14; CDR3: CASRPGLNTGELFF; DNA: TGTGCCAGCAGACCGGGATTGAACACCGGGGAGCTGTTTTTT
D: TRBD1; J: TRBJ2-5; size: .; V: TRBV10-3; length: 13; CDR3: CAIRGQGGETQYF; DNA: TGTGCCATCAGAGGACAGGGTGGGGAGACCCAGTACTTC
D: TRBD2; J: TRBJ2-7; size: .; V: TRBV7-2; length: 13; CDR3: CASSFSGDYEQYF; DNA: TGTGCCAGCAGCTTCAGCGGGGACTACGAGCAGTACTTC
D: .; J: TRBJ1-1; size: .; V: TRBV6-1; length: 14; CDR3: CASSRDKTNTEAFF; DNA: TGTGCCAGCAGTCGGGACAAGACGAACACTGAAGCTTTCTTT
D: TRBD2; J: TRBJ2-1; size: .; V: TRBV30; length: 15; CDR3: CAWSVPGRIYNEQFF; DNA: TGTGCCTGGAGTGTACCCGGGAGGATCTACAATGAGCAGTTCTTC
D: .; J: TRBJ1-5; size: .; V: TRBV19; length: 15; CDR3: CASSIVAGSNQPQHF; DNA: TGTGCCAGTAGTATAGTAGCAGGGAGCAATCAGCCCCAGCATTTT
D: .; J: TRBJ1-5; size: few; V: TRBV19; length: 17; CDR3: CASSLLVTGWGNQPQHF; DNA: TGTGCCAGTAGTCTCCTCGTTACGGGGTGGGGCAATCAGCCCCAGCATTTT
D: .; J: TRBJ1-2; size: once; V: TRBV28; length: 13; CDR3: CASSPRVGNGYTF; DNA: TGTGCCAGCAGCCCCAGGGTCGGCAATGGCTACACCTTC
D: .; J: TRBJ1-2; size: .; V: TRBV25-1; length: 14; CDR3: CASVEGMVGVGYTF; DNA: TGTGCCAGCGTAGAAGGTATGGTTGGAGTTGGCTACACCTTC
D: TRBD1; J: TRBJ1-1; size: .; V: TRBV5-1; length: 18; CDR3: CASSLPPGTGGLDTEAFF; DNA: TGCGCCAGCAGCCTACCCCCCGGGACAGGGGGCTTAGACACTGAAGCTTTCTTT
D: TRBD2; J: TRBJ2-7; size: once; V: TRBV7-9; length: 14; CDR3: CASSPLAGGNEQYF; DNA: TGTGCCAGCAGCCCACTAGCGGGAGGCAACGAGCAGTACTTC
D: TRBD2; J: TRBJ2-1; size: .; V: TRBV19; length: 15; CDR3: CASSTRLAADNEQFF; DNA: TGTGCCAGTAGTACGCGACTAGCGGCCGACAATGAGCAGTTCTTC
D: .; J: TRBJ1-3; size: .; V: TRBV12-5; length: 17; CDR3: CASGLVGSWLSGNTIYF; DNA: TGTGCTAGTGGTTTGGTTGGGAGTTGGCTCTCTGGAAACACCATATATTTT
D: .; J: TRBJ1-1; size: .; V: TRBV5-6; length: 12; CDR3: CASSLFRTEAFF; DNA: TGTGCCAGCAGCTTGTTTCGCACTGAAGCTTTCTTT
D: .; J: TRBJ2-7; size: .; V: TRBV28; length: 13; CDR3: CASSLFLAYEQYF; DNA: TGTGCCAGCAGTTTATTTTTAGCCTACGAGCAGTACTTC
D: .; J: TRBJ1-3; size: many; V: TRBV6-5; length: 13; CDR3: CASKHSSGNTIYF; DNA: TGTGCCAGCAAACACAGCTCTGGAAACACCATATATTTT
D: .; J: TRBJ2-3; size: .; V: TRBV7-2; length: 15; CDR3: CASTRVSGSTDTQYF; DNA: TGTGCCAGCACCAGGGTCAGCGGGAGCACAGATACGCAGTATTTT
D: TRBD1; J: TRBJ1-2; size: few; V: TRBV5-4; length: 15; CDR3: CASSSYSDRFHGYTF; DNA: TGTGCCAGCAGCTCTTACTCGGACAGGTTTCATGGCTACACCTTC
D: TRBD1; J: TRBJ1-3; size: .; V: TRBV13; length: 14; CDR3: CASSFGTGSDTIYF; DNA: TGTGCCAGCAGCTTCGGGACAGGGAGTGACACCATATATTTT
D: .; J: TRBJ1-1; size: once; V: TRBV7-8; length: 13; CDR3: CASSLEDWADAFF; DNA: TGTGCCAGCAGCTTAGAGGATTGGGCAGACGCTTTCTTT
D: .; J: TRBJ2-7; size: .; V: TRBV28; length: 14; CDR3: CAPLGTHLIYEQYF; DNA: TGTGCCCCCCTCGGGACACATCTCATCTACGAGCAGTACTTC
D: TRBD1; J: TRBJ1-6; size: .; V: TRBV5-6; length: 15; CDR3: CASSLADRVGSPLHF; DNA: TGTGCCAGCAGCCTGGCCGACAGGGTGGGTTCACCCCTCCACTTT
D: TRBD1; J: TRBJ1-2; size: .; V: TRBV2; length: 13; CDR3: CASSAGQGYGYTF; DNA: TGTGCCAGCAGCGCTGGACAGGGCTATGGCTACACCTTC
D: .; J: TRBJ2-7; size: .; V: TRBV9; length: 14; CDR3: CASSTGTEPYEQYF; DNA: TGTGCCAGCAGCACAGGGACGGAACCCTACGAGCAGTACTTC
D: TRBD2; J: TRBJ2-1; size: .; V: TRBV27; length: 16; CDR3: CASSSSSGRAFNEQFF; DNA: TGTGCCAGCAGTTCCTCTAGCGGGAGGGCCTTCAATGAGCAGTTCTTC
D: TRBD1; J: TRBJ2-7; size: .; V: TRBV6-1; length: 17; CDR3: CASSEALATGGWYEQYF; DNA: TGTGCCAGCAGTGAAGCGCTTGCGACAGGGGGCTGGTACGAGCAGTACTTC